These 10 T cell receptor beta chains originate from one sample sequenced in a study of patients and donors after allogeneic stem cell transplantation. One entry per CDR3 protein, called by TCRdb with MiXCR from the RT-PCR reads. The table lists some 150,000 distinct CDR3 sequences, over 30% of them singletons. Sequencing was done on a sample of blood, either unsorted or a sorted T cell fraction (not recorded which). The receptor set was obtained from a human donor who was either an allogeneic HSCT recipient or a stem cell or donor lymphocyte infusion donor (not recorded which). It is not recorded whose cells these are; they may come from a transplant donor.

This clonotype has only a few counts. The V gene is TRBV3-1, the J gene TRBJ2-3; TRBD2 agrees at 10 bases. This CDR3 is built from 19 residues. J gave up 2 bases and V 0 bases, and 11 bases lay outside the gene matches. CDR1 LGHDT and CDR2 YNNKEL come from the germline V gene (reference sequence). The CDR3 reads CASSQDHQASGSFTDTQYF. As DNA, the CDR3 is TGTGCCAGCAGCCAAGATCATCAGGCTAGCGGGAGTTTCACAGATACGCAGTATTTT.

The chain couples TRBV9 to TRBJ2-1; D ambiguous. The germline gives CDR1 SGDLS, CDR2 YYNGEE. V was pared by 0 bases and J by 8 bases, with 9 bases between. The length of the CDR3 is 13 residues. The CDR3 reads CASSVGADYEQFF. CDR3 nucleotides: TGTGCCAGCAGCGTAGGGGCCGACTATGAGCAGTTCTTC.

The chain carries TRBV11-1 and TRBJ2-5; unclear D gene. CDR3 length: 12 residues. V was cut by 7 bases and J by 5 bases, with 11 bases left in between. The germline CDR1 and CDR2 sequences are SGHAT and FQDESV (reference sequence). The CDR3 DNA sequence: TGTGCCAGCACCAAACCCTCGGAGACCCAGTACTTC. It specifies CASTKPSETQYF.

V and J are TRBV12-3 or TRBV12-4 and TRBJ2-7; TRBD2 is a possible D gene (6 bases). The CDR3 loop spans 16 amino acids. Trimming cost V 4 bases and J 1 base, with 17 bases left between them. This CDR3 is CASSSTRGFPSYEQYF. In DNA form, the CDR3 reads TGTGCCAGCAGTTCGACACGGGGGTTCCCTTCCTACGAGCAGTACTTC.

This clonotype has ten or more counts. The rearrangement joins TRBV11-1 to TRBJ2-3; 11 bases match TRBD2. CDR3 length: 17 amino acids. Germline assignment: CDR1 SGHAT and CDR2 FQDESV (reference sequence). J was trimmed by 3 bases and V by 3 bases; bases with no gene match: 8. This CDR3 reads CASSLPSGGRVTDTQYF. The CDR3 nucleotides read TGTGCCAGCAGCTTGCCTAGCGGGGGGCGCGTTACAGATACGCAGTATTTT.

This chain links TRBV7-6 with TRBJ2-1, with 8 bases lining up with TRBD1. Trimming at V came to 5 bases and at J to 6 bases, leaving 9 bases not matched to a gene. The CDR3 consists of 15 residues. Germline V gene sequence: CDR1 SGHVS, CDR2 FNYEAQ. The CDR3 loop is CASSPTGDISNEQFF. CDR3 DNA: TGTGCCAGCAGCCCGACAGGGGACATATCCAATGAGCAGTTCTTC.

The chain combines TRBV12-3 or TRBV12-4 with TRBJ2-7; D unclear. The CDR3 has 12 amino acids. Trimming removed 0 bases at V and 6 bases at J, with 6 bases between. CDR3 nucleotide sequence: TGTGCCAGCAGTTTAGCCCTGGGCGAGCAGTACGTC. As protein: CASSLALGEQYV.

For this clonotype: At one end the junction does not follow the germline gene, possibly because of a read error. The chain is built from TRBV12-3 or TRBV12-4 and TRBJ1-4, with D uncertain. This CDR3 comprises 13 residues. The CDR3 sequence is CAISMTLREKLFF. The CDR3 DNA reads TGTGCCATCAGTATGACCCTCCGGGAAAAACTGTTTTTT.

This chain connects TRBV12-3 or TRBV12-4 to TRBJ2-3, with D hard to call. V was trimmed by 3 bases and J by 0 bases, leaving 13 bases between them. The length of the CDR3 is 16 residues. The CDR3 DNA sequence: TGTGCCAGCAGTTTGCCCGCTGGAGCCAGCACAGATACGCAGTATTTT. Translation: CASSLPAGASTDTQYF.

The V and J genes are TRBV5-1 and TRBJ1-2, with 8 bases that match TRBD1. The CDR3 covers 18 residues. The trim removed 4 bases at V and 3 bases at J, leaving 17 bases unmatched. CDR1 and CDR2 (germline): SGHRS, YFSETQ. CDR3: CASSLSPQGALGHYGYTF. DNA of the CDR3: TGCGCCAGCAGCCTTTCCCCTCAGGGGGCCCTTGGGCACTATGGCTACACCTTC.